Sequencing of this T cell receptor beta chain was carried out in a study of blood T cell repertoires in COVID-19. The V gene lost 0 bases and the J gene lost 0 bases, with 10 bases spanning the gap. Germline V CDR1 and CDR2: SGHKS, YYEKEE (reference sequence). This CDR3 has 16 amino acids. In the authors' workflow: Cell counts per sample came from amplifying reference gene primers. Clones were sequenced by immunoSEQ multiplex PCR, and TCRdb holds only the in-frame ones, with some missing. From that table come the V and J calls and clone size; the DNA was used to work out D and trimming. The repertoire holds hundreds of thousands of clones, with around nine tenths as singletons.

This sequence originates from a man in his fifties or sixties who had recovered from COVID-19. The chain carries TRBV5-5 and TRBJ1-5; weak D call: TRBD1 (6 bases). The sample comprised PBMCs or T cells enriched from blood (not recorded which). DNA of the CDR3: TGTGCCAGCAGCTTGGGAGGGGGATATAGCAATCAGCCCCAGCATTTT. Translating it yields CASSLGGGYSNQPQHF.